The 5 T cell receptor beta chains reported below all come from one sample, sequenced in a study of somatic mutations in cytotoxic T cells in rheumatoid arthritis. The table came from immunoSEQ multiplex PCR; TCRdb's copy has only in-frame clones and leaves some out. The sample yields about 14,000 clones, about 89% seen once. Sequencing was done on a sample of CD4+ T cells sorted from blood. The receptors were sampled from a man aged 65 to 79 with rheumatoid arthritis.

The J gene is TRBJ2-6, the V gene TRBV5-4; D unclear. Germline CDR1 reads SGHNT; CDR2 reads YYREEE (reference sequence). V lost 1 base, J lost 0 bases, and 8 bases lay in between. The length of the CDR3 is 16 residues. The CDR3 nucleotides are TGTGCCAGCAGCTTGACAGCCCACTCTGGGGCCAACGTCCTGACTTTC. This translates into CASSLTAHSGANVLTF. The full variable domain, rest sourced from reference TRBV5-4 and TRBJ2-6, is ETGVTQSPTHLIKTRGQQVTLRCSSQSGHNTVSWYQQALGQGPQFIFQYYREEENGRGNFPPRFSGLQFPNYSSELNVNALELDDSALYLCASSLTAHSGANVLTFGAGSRLTVL.

V and J are TRBV7-9 and TRBJ2-1; 11 bases agree with TRBD2. Germline trimming cut 5 bases from V and 13 bases from J; bases unmatched to any gene: 10. The CDR3 loop spans 14 amino acids. The V gene's germline CDR1 is SEHNR and CDR2 FQNEAQ (reference sequence). CDR3 protein: CASSPEPTSGKQFF. The DNA for the CDR3 is TGTGCCAGCAGCCCAGAGCCGACTAGCGGGAAACAGTTCTTC. Full variable domain (outside the CDR3, taken from reference TRBV7-9 and TRBJ2-1): DTGVSQNPRHKITKRGQNVTFRCDPISEHNRLYWYRQTLGQGPEFLTYFQNEAQLEKSRLLSDRFSAERPKGSFSTLEIQRTEQGDSAMYLCASSPEPTSGKQFFGPGTRLTVL.

V and J are TRBV6-6 and TRBJ1-2; D gene ambiguous. Trimming removed 0 bases from V and 4 bases from J, with 9 bases in between. In germline, CDR1 is MNHNY, CDR2 SVGAGI (reference sequence). The length of the CDR3 is 14 residues. CDR3 nucleotide sequence: TGTGCCAGCAGTTACTCGAGTTCGCGCTATGGCTACACCTTC. Protein product: CASSYSSSRYGYTF.

The gene calls are TRBV18 and TRBJ1-1, with D unclear. Germline lookup yields CDR1 KGHSH and CDR2 LQKENI. The V end lost 3 bases, the J end lost 0 bases, and 11 bases lay between the germline ends. This CDR3 region has 15 residues. CDR3 protein: CASSPQEGVNTEAFF. The CDR3 bases are TGTGCCAGCTCACCCCAGGAGGGTGTGAACACTGAAGCTTTCTTT.

The chain employs TRBV7-9 and TRBJ2-5; 10 bases agree with TRBD1. V was clipped by 8 bases and J by 11 bases; unmatched bases: 20. The length of the CDR3 is 16 residues. From germline, CDR1 is SEHNR and CDR2 FQNEAQ (reference sequence). The CDR3 here is CASPATERQGAEEQYF. The DNA of the CDR3 is TGTGCCAGCCCAGCGACGGAGAGACAGGGGGCAGAAGAGCAGTACTTC.